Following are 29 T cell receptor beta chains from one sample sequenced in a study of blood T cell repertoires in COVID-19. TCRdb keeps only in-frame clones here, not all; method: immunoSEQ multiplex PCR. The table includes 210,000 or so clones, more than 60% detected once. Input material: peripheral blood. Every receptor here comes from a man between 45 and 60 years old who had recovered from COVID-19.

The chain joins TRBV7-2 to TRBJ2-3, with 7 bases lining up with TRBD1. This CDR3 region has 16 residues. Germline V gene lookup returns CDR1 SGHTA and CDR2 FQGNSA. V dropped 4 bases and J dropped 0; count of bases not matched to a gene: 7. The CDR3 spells CASSYPRDRSTDTQYF. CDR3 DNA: TGTGCCAGCAGCTATCCCAGGGACAGAAGCACAGATACGCAGTATTTT.

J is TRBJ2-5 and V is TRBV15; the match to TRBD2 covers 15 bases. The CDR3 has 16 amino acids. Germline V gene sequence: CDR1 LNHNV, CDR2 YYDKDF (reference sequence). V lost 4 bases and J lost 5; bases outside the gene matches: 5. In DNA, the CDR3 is TGTGCCACCAGCAATGGACTAGCGGGAGGGGCCGAGACCCAGTACTTC. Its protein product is CATSNGLAGGAETQYF.

CDR3 residues: CASSVEGLAVSTDTQYF. The DNA for the CDR3 is TGTGCCAGCAGTGTCGAGGGACTAGCGGTTAGCACAGATACGCAGTATTTT. The chain links TRBV2 to TRBJ2-3; 11 bases agree with TRBD2. The CDR3 spans 17 residues. J was trimmed by 0 bases and V by 4 bases; bases with no gene match: 6. From germline, CDR1 is SNHLY and CDR2 FYNNEI. Filled out from reference TRBV2 and TRBJ2-3, the complete variable domain reads EPEVTQTPSHQVTQMGQEVILRCVPISNHLYFYWYRQILGQKVEFLVSFYNNEISEKSEIFDDQFSVERPDGSNFTLKIRSTKLEDSAMYFCASSVEGLAVSTDTQYFGPGTRLTVL.

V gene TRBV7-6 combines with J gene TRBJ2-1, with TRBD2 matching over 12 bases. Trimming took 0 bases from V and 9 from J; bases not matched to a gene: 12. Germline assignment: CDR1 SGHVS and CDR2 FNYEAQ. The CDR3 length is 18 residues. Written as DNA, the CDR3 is TGTGCCAGCAGCTTAGCTGTATCGGCTAGCGGGAGGGCCAGTGAGCAGTTCTTC. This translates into CASSLAVSASGRASEQFF.

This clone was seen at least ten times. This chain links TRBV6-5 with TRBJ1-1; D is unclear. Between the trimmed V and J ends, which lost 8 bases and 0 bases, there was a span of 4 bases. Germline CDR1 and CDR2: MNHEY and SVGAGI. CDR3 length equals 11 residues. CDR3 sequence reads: CASLMNTEAFF. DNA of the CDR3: TGTGCCAGCCTAATGAACACTGAAGCTTTCTTT.

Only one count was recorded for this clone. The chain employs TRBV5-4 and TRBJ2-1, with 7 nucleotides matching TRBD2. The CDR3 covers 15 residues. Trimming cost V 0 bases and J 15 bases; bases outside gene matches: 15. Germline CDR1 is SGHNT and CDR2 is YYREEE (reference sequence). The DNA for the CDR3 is TGTGCCAGCAGCTTGGGCGCCGGGACTACAGAATATCTGTTCTTC. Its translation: CASSLGAGTTEYLFF.

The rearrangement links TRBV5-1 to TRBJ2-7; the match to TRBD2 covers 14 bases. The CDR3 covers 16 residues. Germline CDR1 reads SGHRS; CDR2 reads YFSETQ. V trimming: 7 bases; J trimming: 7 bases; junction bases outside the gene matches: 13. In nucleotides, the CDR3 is TGCGCCAGCGTCAGCGGGGGACTAGCGGGAGCGGGGGAGCAGTACTTC. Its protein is CASVSGGLAGAGEQYF.

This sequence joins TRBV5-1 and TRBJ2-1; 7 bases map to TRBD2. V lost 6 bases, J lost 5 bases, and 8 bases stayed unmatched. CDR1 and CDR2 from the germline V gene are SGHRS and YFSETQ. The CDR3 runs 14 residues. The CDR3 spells CASKGGLGNNEQFF. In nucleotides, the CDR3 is TGCGCCAGCAAGGGAGGGCTGGGGAACAATGAGCAGTTCTTC.

The CDR3 protein is CASSLGLQETQYF. CDR3 coding DNA: TGTGCCAGCAGTTTGGGGCTTCAGGAGACCCAGTACTTC. The chain employs TRBV12-3 or TRBV12-4 and TRBJ2-5; tentative D call: TRBD1 (5 bases). The V and J ends lost 3 bases and 5 bases respectively, with 10 bases between them. The CDR3 loop spans 13 amino acids.

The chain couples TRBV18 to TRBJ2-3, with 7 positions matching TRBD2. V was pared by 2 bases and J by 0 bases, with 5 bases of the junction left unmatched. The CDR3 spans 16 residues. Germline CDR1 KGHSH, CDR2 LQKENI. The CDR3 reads CASSPMLAASTDTQYF. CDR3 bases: TGTGCCAGCTCACCAATGCTAGCGGCTAGCACAGATACGCAGTATTTT.

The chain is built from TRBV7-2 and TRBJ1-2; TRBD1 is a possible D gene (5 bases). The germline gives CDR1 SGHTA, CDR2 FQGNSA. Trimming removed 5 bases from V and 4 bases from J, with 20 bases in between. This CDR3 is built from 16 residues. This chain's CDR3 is CASSPDGGGHSYGYTF. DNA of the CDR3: TGTGCCAGCAGCCCGGACGGGGGAGGGCATAGCTATGGCTACACCTTC. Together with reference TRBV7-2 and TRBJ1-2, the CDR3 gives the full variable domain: GAGVSQSPSNKVTEKGKDVELRCDPISGHTALYWYRQSLGQGLEFLIYFQGNSAPDKSGLPSDRFSAERTGGSVSTLTIQRTQQEDSAVYLCASSPDGGGHSYGYTFGSGTRLTVV.

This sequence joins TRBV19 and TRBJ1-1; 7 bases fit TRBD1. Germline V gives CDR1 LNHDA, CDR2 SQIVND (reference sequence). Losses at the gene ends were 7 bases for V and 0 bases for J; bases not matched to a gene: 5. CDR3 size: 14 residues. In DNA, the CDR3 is TGTGCCAGTACCCCGGGACAGATGAACACTGAAGCTTTCTTT. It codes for CASTPGQMNTEAFF. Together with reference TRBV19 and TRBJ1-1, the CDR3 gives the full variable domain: DGGITQSPKYLFRKEGQNVTLSCEQNLNHDAMYWYRQDPGQGLRLIYYSQIVNDFQKGDIAEGYSVSREKKESFPLTVTSAQKNPTAFYLCASTPGQMNTEAFFGQGTRLTVV.

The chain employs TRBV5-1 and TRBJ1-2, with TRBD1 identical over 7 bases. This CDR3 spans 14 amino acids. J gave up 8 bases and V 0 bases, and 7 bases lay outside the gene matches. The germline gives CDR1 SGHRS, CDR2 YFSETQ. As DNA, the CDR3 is TGCGCCAGCAGCTTGGTTACAGGGGAAGTCGGCTACACCTTC. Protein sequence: CASSLVTGEVGYTF.

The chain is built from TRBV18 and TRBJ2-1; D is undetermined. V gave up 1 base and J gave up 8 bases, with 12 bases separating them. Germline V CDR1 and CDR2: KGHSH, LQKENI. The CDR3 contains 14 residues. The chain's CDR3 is CASSPRFGFHEQFF. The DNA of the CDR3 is TGTGCCAGCTCACCACGGTTCGGGTTCCATGAGCAGTTCTTC.

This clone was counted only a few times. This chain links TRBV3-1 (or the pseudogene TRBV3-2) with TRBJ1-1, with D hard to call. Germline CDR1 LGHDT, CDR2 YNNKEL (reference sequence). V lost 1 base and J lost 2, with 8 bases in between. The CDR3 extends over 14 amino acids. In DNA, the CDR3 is TGTGCCAGCAGCCAAGTAAACAGAAACACTGAAGCTTTCTTT. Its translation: CASSQVNRNTEAFF.

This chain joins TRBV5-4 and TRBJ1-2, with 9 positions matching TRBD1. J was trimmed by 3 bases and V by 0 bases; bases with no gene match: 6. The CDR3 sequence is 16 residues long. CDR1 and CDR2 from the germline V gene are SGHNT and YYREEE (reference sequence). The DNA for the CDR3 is TGTGCCAGCAGCTTGGACAGGGGGCGCCGGTACTATGGCTACACCTTC. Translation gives CASSLDRGRRYYGYTF.

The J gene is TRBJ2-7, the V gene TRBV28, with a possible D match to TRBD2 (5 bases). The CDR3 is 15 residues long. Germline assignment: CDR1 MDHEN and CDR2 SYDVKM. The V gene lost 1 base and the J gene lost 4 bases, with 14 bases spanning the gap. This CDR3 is CASSLSGSDFYEQYF. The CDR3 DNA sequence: TGTGCCAGCAGTTTATCGGGGAGTGACTTTTACGAGCAGTACTTC.

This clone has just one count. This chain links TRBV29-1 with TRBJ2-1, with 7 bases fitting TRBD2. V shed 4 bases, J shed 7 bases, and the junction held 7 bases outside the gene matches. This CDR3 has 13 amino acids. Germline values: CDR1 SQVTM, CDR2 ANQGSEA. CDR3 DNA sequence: TGCAGCGTTGGGGGGAGGGGCTTGAATGAGCAGTTCTTC. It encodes CSVGGRGLNEQFF.

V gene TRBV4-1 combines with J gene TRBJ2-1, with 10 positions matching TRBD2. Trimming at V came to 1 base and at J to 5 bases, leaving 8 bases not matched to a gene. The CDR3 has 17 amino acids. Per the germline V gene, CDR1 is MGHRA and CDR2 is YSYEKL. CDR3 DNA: TGCGCCAGCAGCCAAGGGGCTAGCGGGAGAGGTGACAATGAGCAGTTCTTC. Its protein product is CASSQGASGRGDNEQFF.

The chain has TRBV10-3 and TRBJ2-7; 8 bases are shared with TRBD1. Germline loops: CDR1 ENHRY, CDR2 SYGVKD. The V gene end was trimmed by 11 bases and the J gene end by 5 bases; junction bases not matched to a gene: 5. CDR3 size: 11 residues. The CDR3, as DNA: TGTGCCGTGGGACAGGTAGACGAGCAGTACTTC. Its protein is CAVGQVDEQYF.

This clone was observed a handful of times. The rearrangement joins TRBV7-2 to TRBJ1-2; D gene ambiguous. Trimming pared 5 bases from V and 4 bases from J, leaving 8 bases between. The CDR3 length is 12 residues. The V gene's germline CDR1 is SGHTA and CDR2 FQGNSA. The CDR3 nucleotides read TGTGCCAGCAGCGTCGGCGGCTATGGCTACACCTTC. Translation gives CASSVGGYGYTF.

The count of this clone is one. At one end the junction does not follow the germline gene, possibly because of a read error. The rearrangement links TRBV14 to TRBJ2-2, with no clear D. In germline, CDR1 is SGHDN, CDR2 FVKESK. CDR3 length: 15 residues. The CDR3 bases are TGTGCCAGCAACCAACACTCTGCGAACACCGGGGAGCTGTTTTTT. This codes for CASNQHSANTGELFF. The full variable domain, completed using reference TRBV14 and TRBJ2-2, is EAGVTQFPSHSVIEKGQTVTLRCDPISGHDNLYWYRRVMGKEIKFLLHFVKESKQDESGMPNNRFLAERTGGTYSTLKVQPAELEDSGVYFCASNQHSANTGELFFGEGSRLTVL.

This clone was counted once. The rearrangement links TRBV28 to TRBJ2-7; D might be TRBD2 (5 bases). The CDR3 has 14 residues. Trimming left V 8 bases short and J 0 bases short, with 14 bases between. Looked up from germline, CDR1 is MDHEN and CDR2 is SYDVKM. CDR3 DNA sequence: TGTGCCAGCCGGTTTAGCGCCAGCTCCTACGAGCAGTACTTC. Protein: CASRFSASSYEQYF.

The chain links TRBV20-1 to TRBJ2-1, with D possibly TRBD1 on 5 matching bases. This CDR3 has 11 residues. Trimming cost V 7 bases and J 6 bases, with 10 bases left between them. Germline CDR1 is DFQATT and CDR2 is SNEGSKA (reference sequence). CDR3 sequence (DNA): TGCAGTGGGGGCGGCCCCAATGAGCAGTTCTTC. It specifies CSGGGPNEQFF.

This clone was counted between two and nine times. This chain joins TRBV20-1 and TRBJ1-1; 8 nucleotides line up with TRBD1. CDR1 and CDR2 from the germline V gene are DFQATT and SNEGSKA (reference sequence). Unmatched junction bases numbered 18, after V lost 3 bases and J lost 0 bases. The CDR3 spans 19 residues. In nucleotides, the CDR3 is TGCAGTGCTAGTGTCGGGCAGGGGGCCGGAACGACCATGAACACTGAAGCTTTCTTT. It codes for CSASVGQGAGTTMNTEAFF.

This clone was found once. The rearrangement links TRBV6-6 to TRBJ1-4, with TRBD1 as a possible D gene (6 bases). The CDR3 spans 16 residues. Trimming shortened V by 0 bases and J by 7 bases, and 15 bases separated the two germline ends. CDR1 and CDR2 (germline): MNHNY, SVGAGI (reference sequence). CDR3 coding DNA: TGTGCCAGCAGTTACTCGGCAGGGGCCTTGGTTGAAAAACTGTTTTTT. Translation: CASSYSAGALVEKLFF.

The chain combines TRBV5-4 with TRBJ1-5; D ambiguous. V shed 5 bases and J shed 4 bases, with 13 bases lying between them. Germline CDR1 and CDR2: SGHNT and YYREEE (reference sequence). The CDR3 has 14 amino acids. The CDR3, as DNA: TGTGCCAGCAGACGCGCCGGAGAAAATCAGCCCCAGCATTTT. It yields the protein CASRRAGENQPQHF.

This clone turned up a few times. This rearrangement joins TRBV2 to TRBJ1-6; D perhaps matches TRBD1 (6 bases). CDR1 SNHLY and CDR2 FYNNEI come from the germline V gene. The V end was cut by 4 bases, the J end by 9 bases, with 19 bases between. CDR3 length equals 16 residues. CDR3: CASSVSPGHYPSPLHF. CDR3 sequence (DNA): TGTGCCAGCAGTGTAAGTCCGGGACACTACCCTTCACCCCTCCACTTT. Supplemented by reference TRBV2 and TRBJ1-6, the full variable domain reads EPEVTQTPSHQVTQMGQEVILRCVPISNHLYFYWYRQILGQKVEFLVSFYNNEISEKSEIFDDQFSVERPDGSNFTLKIRSTKLEDSAMYFCASSVSPGHYPSPLHFGNGTRLTVT.

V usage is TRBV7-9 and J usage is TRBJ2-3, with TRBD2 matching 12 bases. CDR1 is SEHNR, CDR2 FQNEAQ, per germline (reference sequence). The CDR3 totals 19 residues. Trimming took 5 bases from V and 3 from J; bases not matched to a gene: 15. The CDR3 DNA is TGTGCCAGCAGCCGCCCGCTAGCGGGAGGGCCTTTCGCGACAGATACGCAGTATTTT. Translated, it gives CASSRPLAGGPFATDTQYF.